Sequencing of this T cell receptor (beta chain) was carried out in a study of patients and donors after allogeneic stem cell transplantation. J lost 5 bases, V lost 5 bases, and 10 bases had no gene match. CDR1 and CDR2 (germline): MNHEY, SMNVEV (reference sequence). This CDR3 comprises 16 residues. TCRdb itself ran the RT-PCR reads through MiXCR, one entry per CDR3 protein. The table includes about a million distinct CDR3 sequences, more than 15% detected once. The chain couples TRBV27 to TRBJ2-1, with 9 positions matching TRBD1. The sequenced sample consisted of blood, either unsorted or a sorted T cell fraction (not recorded which). The clonotype was recovered from a human donor who was either an allogeneic HSCT recipient or a stem cell or donor lymphocyte infusion donor (not recorded which). It is not recorded whose cells these are; they may come from a transplant donor. Here the CDR3 reads CASSLRTGQGNNEQFF. The CDR3 coding sequence is TGTGCCAGCAGTCTAAGGACGGGACAGGGTAACAATGAGCAGTTCTTC.